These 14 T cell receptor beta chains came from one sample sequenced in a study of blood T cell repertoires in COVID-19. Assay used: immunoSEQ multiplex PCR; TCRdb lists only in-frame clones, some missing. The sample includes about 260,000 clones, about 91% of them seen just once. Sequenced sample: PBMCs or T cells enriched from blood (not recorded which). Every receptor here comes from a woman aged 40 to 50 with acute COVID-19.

CDR3 loop: CASSVGLGTGGVEAFF. In nucleotides, the CDR3 is TGTGCCAGCAGCGTAGGCTTAGGGACAGGGGGGGTTGAAGCTTTCTTT. This sequence joins TRBV9 and TRBJ1-1; 11 nucleotides agree with TRBD1. The CDR3 totals 16 residues. The ends lost 0 bases at V and 7 bases at J; junction bases unmatched: 8. Germline loops: CDR1 SGDLS, CDR2 YYNGEE.

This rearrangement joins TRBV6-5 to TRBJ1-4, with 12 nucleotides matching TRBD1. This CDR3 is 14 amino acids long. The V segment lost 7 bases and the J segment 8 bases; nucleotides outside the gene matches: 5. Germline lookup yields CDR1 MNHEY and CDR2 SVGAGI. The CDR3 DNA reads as TGTGCCAGCACCAGGGACAGGGGGCGAGAAAAACTGTTTTTT. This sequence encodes CASTRDRGREKLFF.

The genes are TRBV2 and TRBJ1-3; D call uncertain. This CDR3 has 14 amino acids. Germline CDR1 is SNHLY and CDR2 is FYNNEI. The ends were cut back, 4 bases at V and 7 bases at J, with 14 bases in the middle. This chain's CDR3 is CASSVPSSGNTIYF. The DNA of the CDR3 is TGTGCCAGCAGTGTTCCAAGCTCGGGGAACACCATATATTTT. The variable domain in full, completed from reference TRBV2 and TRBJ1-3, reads EPEVTQTPSHQVTQMGQEVILRCVPISNHLYFYWYRQILGQKVEFLVSFYNNEISEKSEIFDDQFSVERPDGSNFTLKIRSTKLEDSAMYFCASSVPSSGNTIYFGEGSWLTVV.

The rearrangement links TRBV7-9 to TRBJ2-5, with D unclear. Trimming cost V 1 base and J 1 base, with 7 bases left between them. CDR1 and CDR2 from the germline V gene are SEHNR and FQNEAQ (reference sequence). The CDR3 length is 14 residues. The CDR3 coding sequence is TGTGCCAGCAGCTTAGGTATTAGCCAAGAGACCCAGTACTTC. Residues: CASSLGISQETQYF. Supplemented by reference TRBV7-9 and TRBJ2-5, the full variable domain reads DTGVSQNPRHKITKRGQNVTFRCDPISEHNRLYWYRQTLGQGPEFLTYFQNEAQLEKSRLLSDRFSAERPKGSFSTLEIQRTEQGDSAMYLCASSLGISQETQYFGPGTRLLVL.

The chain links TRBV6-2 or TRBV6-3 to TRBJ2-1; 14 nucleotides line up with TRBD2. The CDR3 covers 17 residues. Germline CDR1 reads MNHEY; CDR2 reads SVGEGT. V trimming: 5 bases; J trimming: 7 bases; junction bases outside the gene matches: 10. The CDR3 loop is CASSRGTSGRYGNEQFF. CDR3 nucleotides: TGTGCCAGCAGTAGGGGGACTAGCGGGAGATATGGGAATGAGCAGTTCTTC.

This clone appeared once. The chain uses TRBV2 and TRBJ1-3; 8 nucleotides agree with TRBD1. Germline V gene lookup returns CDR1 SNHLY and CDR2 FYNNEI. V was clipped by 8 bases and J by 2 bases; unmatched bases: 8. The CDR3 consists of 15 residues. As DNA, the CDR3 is TGTGCCAGCTGCCCGACAGGGGTGCCTGGAAACACCATATATTTT. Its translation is CASCPTGVPGNTIYF.

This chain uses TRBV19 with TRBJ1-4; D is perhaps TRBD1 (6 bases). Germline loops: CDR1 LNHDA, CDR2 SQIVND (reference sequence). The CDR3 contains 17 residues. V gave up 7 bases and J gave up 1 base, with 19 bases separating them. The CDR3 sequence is CASNRGAPFQTNEKLFF. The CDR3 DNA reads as TGTGCCAGTAATCGGGGGGCACCATTTCAAACTAATGAAAAACTGTTTTTT. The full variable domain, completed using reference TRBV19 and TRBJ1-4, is DGGITQSPKYLFRKEGQNVTLSCEQNLNHDAMYWYRQDPGQGLRLIYYSQIVNDFQKGDIAEGYSVSREKKESFPLTVTSAQKNPTAFYLCASNRGAPFQTNEKLFFGSGTQLSVL.

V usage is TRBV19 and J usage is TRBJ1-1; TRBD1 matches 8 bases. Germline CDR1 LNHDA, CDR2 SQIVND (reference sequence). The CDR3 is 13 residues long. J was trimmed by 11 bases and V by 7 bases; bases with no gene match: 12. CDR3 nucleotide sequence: TGTGCCAGTACCCTATTACCGGGACAGGCCGCTTTCTTT. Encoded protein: CASTLLPGQAAFF.

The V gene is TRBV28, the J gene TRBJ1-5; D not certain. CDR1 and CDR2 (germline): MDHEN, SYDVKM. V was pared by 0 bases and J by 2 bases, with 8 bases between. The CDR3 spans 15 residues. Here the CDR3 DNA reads TGTGCCAGCAGTTTATGGGGGAGTCGCAATCAGCCCCAGCATTTT. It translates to CASSLWGSRNQPQHF.

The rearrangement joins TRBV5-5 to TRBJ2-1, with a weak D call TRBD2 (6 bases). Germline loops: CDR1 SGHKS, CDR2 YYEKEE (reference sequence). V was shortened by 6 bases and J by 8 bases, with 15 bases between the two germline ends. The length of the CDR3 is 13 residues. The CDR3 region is CASTDYSVHEQFF. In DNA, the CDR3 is TGTGCCAGCACGGACTACTCTGTGCATGAGCAGTTCTTC. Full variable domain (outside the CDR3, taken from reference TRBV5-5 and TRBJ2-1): DAGVTQSPTHLIKTRGQQVTLRCSPISGHKSVSWYQQVLGQGPQFIFQYYEKEERGRGNFPDRFSARQFPNYSSELNVNALLLGDSALYLCASTDYSVHEQFFGPGTRLTVL.

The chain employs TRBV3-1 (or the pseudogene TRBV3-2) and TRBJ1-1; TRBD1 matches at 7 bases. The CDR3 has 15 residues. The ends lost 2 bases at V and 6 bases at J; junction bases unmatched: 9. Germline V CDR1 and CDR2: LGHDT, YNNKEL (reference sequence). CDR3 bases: TGTGCCAGCAGCCAACTTCGACAGGGTCTCGCTGAAGCTTTCTTT. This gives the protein CASSQLRQGLAEAFF.

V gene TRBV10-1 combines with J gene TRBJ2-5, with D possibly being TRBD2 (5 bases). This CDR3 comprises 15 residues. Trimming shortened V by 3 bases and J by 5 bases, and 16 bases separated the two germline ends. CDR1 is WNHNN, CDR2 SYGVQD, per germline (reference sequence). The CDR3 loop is CASSDASLARETQYF. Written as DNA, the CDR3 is TGCGCCAGCAGTGATGCTAGCCTGGCCCGGGAGACCCAGTACTTC.

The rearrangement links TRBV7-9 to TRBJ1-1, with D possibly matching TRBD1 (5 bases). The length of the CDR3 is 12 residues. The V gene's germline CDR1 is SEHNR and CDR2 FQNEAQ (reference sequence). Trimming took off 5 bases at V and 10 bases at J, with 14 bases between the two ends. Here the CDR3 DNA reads TGTGCCAGCAGCCGGTCGGGGGTAGTAGCTTTCTTT. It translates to CASSRSGVVAFF.

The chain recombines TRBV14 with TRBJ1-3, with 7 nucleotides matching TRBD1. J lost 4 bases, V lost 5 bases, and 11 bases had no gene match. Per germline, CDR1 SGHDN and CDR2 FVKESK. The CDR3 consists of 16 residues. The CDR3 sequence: CASSLSATGRGNTIYF. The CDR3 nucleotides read TGTGCCAGCAGCTTAAGCGCGACAGGGAGAGGAAACACCATATATTTT.